Described below is a single T cell receptor beta chain sequence and its context. The sample belongs to a study of CD8+ T cells in alopecia areata. Described treatment: oral pan-JAK inhibitor, 5-10 mg twice daily. Reverse transcribed after extraction, RNA yielded cDNA as the sequencing template. Using immunoSEQ multiplex PCR, the repertoire was profiled, and TCRdb retains in-frame clones only, with some absent. The repertoire includes fewer than 250,000 clones, approximately 38% of them detected once, and just under 0.5% sits in the top ten. This CDR3 has 15 residues. Germline CDR1 is KGHSH and CDR2 is LQKENI. J gave up 6 bases and V 3 bases, and 10 bases lay outside the gene matches.

The chain is built from TRBV18 and TRBJ2-7; 8 nucleotides line up with TRBD1. The sequencing used CD4+ T cells sorted from blood, collected around week 34, from a patient treated with tofacitinib. This TCR derives from a human donor with alopecia areata. CDR3 protein: CASSPGQGYFGEQYF. The CDR3, as DNA: TGTGCCAGCTCACCCGGACAGGGCTACTTTGGCGAGCAGTACTTC. Full variable domain (missing parts from reference TRBV18 and TRBJ2-7): NAGVMQNPRHLVRRRGQEARLRCSPMKGHSHVYWYRQLPEEGLKFMVYLQKENIIDESGMPKERFSAEFPKEGPSILRIQQVVRGDSAAYFCASSPGQGYFGEQYFGPGTRLTVT.